Listed below are T cell receptor beta chains from one sample, sequenced in a study of blood T cell repertoires in COVID-19. Some clones are missing from TCRdb's copy, which holds only in-frame ones; the method was immunoSEQ multiplex PCR. The sample gives roughly 260,000 clones, around 87% of which show up once; 2% to 3% is in the top ten. Sequenced: peripheral blood. These receptors came from a woman aged 45-60 years with acute or convalescent COVID-19. Both conserved end residues are trimmed from each CDR3.

cdr3_aa	v_call	cdr3_length
ASSLLLGLQETQY	TRBV28	13
SVALAGVSYNEQF	TRBV29-1	13
AISEKTGNTGELF	TRBV10-3	13
ASSLGGGSGKDNEQF	TRBV11-2	15
ASSLTPAANVLT	TRBV7-2	12
ASSPQTGRRSGANVLT	TRBV27	16
ASSFPTSGDSYEQY	TRBV6-2/TRBV6-3	14
ASSTYPGELF	TRBV19	10
ASSGRTGQAF	TRBV9	10
ASSPGTSGRSVETQY	TRBV7-8	15
AIRAGTATTDTQY	TRBV10-3	13
ASSPLAGISENIQY	TRBV27	14
ASSSPLRGSYEQY	TRBV7-2	13
ASSGNGQVQF	TRBV9	10
ASSEVQGYGYT	TRBV6-1	11
ASSFGWAGRATNEKLF	TRBV5-1	16
ATNKGVLAGVSNEQF	TRBV19	15
ASSEDYQETQY	TRBV6-1	11
ASSRTSGLAGVWETQY	TRBV13	16
ASSPPWDRGDSPLH	TRBV28	14
ASSKTGVRYEQY	TRBV19	12
ASSIPGQPQH	TRBV19	10
ATSDHGQGSNQPQH	TRBV24-1	14
ASSVGGRDTEAF	TRBV6-4	12
ASSKKGGDRGETQY	TRBV21-1	14
ASSLAFLRQGGSETQY	TRBV7-6	16
ASSFRLAGTETQY	TRBV28	13
ASSNLGYGYT	TRBV19	10
ASSTTGAGETQY	TRBV7-3	12
ASSPDRTAPYEQY	TRBV14	13
ASSLGTGGRGTGELF	TRBV28	15
ATSSRGARETQY	TRBV15	12
ATSRDIDTEAF	TRBV15	11
ASSWDRAEQY	TRBV11-2	10
ASSSLAGGTYEQY	TRBV28	13
ASSQFPGQRGNTEAF	TRBV7-9	15
ACPRARYSNQPQH	TRBV5-1	13
ASSLSRGASYEQY	TRBV11-1	13
ASSKGTATNEKLF	TRBV5-8	13
ASSLEEGVHQPQH	TRBV28	13
ASTGTGGSEQY	TRBV6-5	11
ASSPTTSGNPEQY	TRBV28	13
ASSQRWGPSTDTQY	TRBV3-1/TRBV3-2	14
ASSVNQPQH	TRBV28	9
ASSLSVGTVTYEQY	TRBV27	14
ASSLAGPPYYNTEAF	TRBV14	15
ASTDSGTDTQY	TRBV2	11